Listed below are T cell receptor beta chains from one sample, sequenced in a study of T cells in Graves' hyperthyroidism and ophthalmopathy. TCRdb re-called the multiplex PCR reads through MiXCR, storing one row per CDR3 protein. Of hundreds of thousands of distinct CDR3 sequences in the sample, around 39% were seen once. Sequenced input: blood. The receptors derive from a man aged 18 to 30 with Graves' hyperthyroidism. Each CDR3 is given with its conserved first and last residue. D genes are given only for firm matches. Clone size is shown for a subset of rows, as once, few, many or a class of expanded clone.

TGCGCCAGCAGCCCCGGAGGCGGAGCGGCGGAGGGGGAGACCCAGTACTTC,CASSPGGGAAEGETQYF,NA,TRBV4-1,NA,TRBJ2-5
TGTGCCAGTGACAGTTCGAGGGCCAACGTCCTGACTTTC,CASDSSRANVLTF,NA,TRBV19,NA,TRBJ2-6
TGTGCCATAGGACAGGGTTCGGGGGATCTGAGCACTGAAGCTTTCTTT,CAIGQGSGDLSTEAFF,NA,TRBV10-3,TRBD1,TRBJ1-1
TGTGCCAGCAGCCCCCACCGGACAGGGACTAATGAAAAACTGTTTTTT,CASSPHRTGTNEKLFF,NA,TRBV9,TRBD1,TRBJ1-4
TGTGCCAGCAGCTTGGCGGGGGCCACAGGGCACGGTGATCAGCCCCAGCATTTT,CASSLAGATGHGDQPQHF,NA,TRBV7-9,NA,TRBJ1-5
TGTGCCAGCAGCCGGACTGATAATGAAGCTTTCTTT,CASSRTDNEAFF,many,TRBV3-1,NA,TRBJ1-1
TGTGCCATCAGTGGCCCATCCTATGGCTACACCTTC,CAISGPSYGYTF,NA,TRBV10-3,NA,TRBJ1-2
TGTGCCATCAGTGGGGCAGGGGACACAGATACGCAGTATTTT,CAISGAGDTDTQYF,NA,TRBV10-3,NA,TRBJ2-3
TGCAGTGCTAGAGATACCAGGGCCCCGGACACTGAAGCTTTCTTT,CSARDTRAPDTEAFF,NA,TRBV20-1,NA,TRBJ1-1
TGTGCCAGCAGCCAAGAGGGACTAGCTGAAGAGACCCAGTACTTC,CASSQEGLAEETQYF,NA,TRBV7-9,TRBD2,TRBJ2-5
TGTGCCAGCAGCTTAGGGGGATCGCTCTATGGCTACACCTTC,CASSLGGSLYGYTF,few,TRBV7-9,NA,TRBJ1-2
TGTGCCAGCAGCCCTCTTTCACGGCGGAGCTGGAGAAACACCATATATTTT,CASSPLSRRSWRNTIYF,NA,TRBV7-9,NA,TRBJ1-3
TGTGCCAGCAGTTTATGGGGGGGCGAACCCCTAGGCAATCAGCCCCAGCATTTT,CASSLWGGEPLGNQPQHF,NA,TRBV2,NA,TRBJ1-5
TGTGCCACCAGCATAACGGACACTGAAGCTTTCTTT,CATSITDTEAFF,NA,TRBV15,NA,TRBJ1-1
TGTGCCAGTAGGGTTGGTTATGGCTACACCTTC,CASRVGYGYTF,many,TRBV19,NA,TRBJ1-2
TGTGCCAGCAGCTTATACAGAACCAACGTCCTGACTTTC,CASSLYRTNVLTF,many,TRBV7-2,NA,TRBJ2-6
TGTGCCAGTAGTCCCAGACTAGGTAGCTCCTACGAGCAGTACTTC,CASSPRLGSSYEQYF,NA,TRBV19,NA,TRBJ2-7
TGTGCCAGCAGAGGACAGGGGGCGGCCTACGAGCAGTACTTC,CASRGQGAAYEQYF,NA,TRBV2,TRBD1,TRBJ2-7
TGTGCCAGCAGCCGAGAGCGGGAGGGCCTCTACGAGCAGTACTTC,CASSREREGLYEQYF,few,TRBV7-9,TRBD2,TRBJ2-7
TGTGCCATCAAGGGGACAGGTGGCGACGGGTTTAGCACTGAAGCTTTCTTT,CAIKGTGGDGFSTEAFF,NA,TRBV10-3,TRBD1,TRBJ1-1
TGTGCCAGCAGCTCCGGGATAGCGGGAGGTCAAGAGACCCAGTACTTC,CASSSGIAGGQETQYF,few,TRBV7-2,TRBD2,TRBJ2-5
TGTGCCAGCACTGGACAGGGCCCCGGCTACACCTTC,CASTGQGPGYTF,many,TRBV11-3,TRBD1,TRBJ1-2
TGTGCCAGCAGTTACTCTGAAGGGGTGGGAAACACCATATATTTT,CASSYSEGVGNTIYF,NA,TRBV6-5,NA,TRBJ1-3
TGCAGCGTTGACGGGCTATACAATGAGCAGTTCTTC,CSVDGLYNEQFF,few,TRBV29-1,NA,TRBJ2-1
TGTGCCAGCAGTTCGGCCTACAATCAGCCCCAGCATTTT,CASSSAYNQPQHF,few,TRBV12-3/TRBV12-4,NA,TRBJ1-5
TGTGCCAGCAGTTTCTCGTCCAGCAATCAGCCCCAGCATTTT,CASSFSSSNQPQHF,many,TRBV6-5,NA,TRBJ1-5